This entry is about one T cell receptor beta chain. Its specificity is not known. Each donor had at least one pre-ART and at least two post-ART PBMC samples. United States facilities provided treatment to all participants with HIV. The sample is drawn from a study of long-term antiretroviral therapy in people with HIV. General study results and limits: Patients on ART gained diversity, which nonetheless stayed below transplant donor controls. Versus controls, repertoires in people with HIV had narrower CDR3 length ranges.

Version v3.0 of the immunoSEQ assay ran at survey level. Repertoires were generated with immunoSEQ multiplex PCR, while TCRdb's copy carries only in-frame clones and drops some. Here the sample spans 20,000 to 30,000 clones, about four fifths being singletons. This CDR3 is 13 amino acids long. CDR1 KGHSH and CDR2 LQKENI come from the germline V gene. V was trimmed by 1 base and J by 7 bases, leaving 10 bases between them. Sequenced material: unsorted PBMCs, taken at the start of antiretroviral therapy, before treatment. The chain couples TRBV18 to TRBJ1-2; tentative D call: TRBD1 (5 bases). The origin of this receptor is a woman aged 18-29 years with HIV. CDR3 sequence: CASSPRGLSGYTF. CDR3 nucleotides: TGTGCCAGCTCACCACGGGGGTTGTCTGGCTACACCTTC.